This T cell receptor (beta chain) was observed in a study of T cells after posttransplantation cyclophosphamide. Whole-study results and caveats: TRB clonality was highly associated with recipient CMV seropositivity and reactivation. Later blood repertoires were often dominated by clones from the donor CD8+ memory compartment.

Treatment was busulfan-fludarabine conditioning, a marrow graft, and cyclophosphamide on days +3 and +4. Sequencing used immunoSEQ multiplex PCR; TCRdb keeps in-frame clones, though not all of them. The sample yields about 12,000 clones, without any singletons. The CDR3 consists of 14 residues. V gave up 0 bases and J gave up 4 bases, with 10 bases separating them. The germline V gene encodes CDR1 ENHRY and CDR2 SYGVKD. In this sample, this clone turned up many times. The antigen is undetermined. The V call is TRBV10-3, the J call TRBJ2-7, with no clear D. This TCR was recovered from a female patient aged 40 to 55 who received an allogeneic stem cell transplant from a related donor, was CMV-positive, and had acute GVHD only. Some T cells may trace back to the graft donor. The sequenced sample was PBMCs, obtained after allogeneic stem cell transplant with posttransplant cyclophosphamide. Here the CDR3 DNA reads TGTGCCATCAGTGAGTCCCCGACGGAGTACGAGCAGTACTTC. This sequence encodes CAISESPTEYEQYF.